The text below deals with one T cell receptor beta chain. Antigen unknown. Trimming cost V 8 bases and J 2 bases, with 15 bases left between them. Germline assignment: CDR1 SQVTM and CDR2 ANQGSEA. The CDR3 runs 13 residues. The sample is drawn from a study of response to subunit inactivated influenza vaccine. TCRdb passed the RT-PCR reads through MiXCR, listing each CDR3 protein once. The sample records hundreds of thousands of distinct CDR3 sequences, around 15% being singletons. Overall study results and limits: There was a suggestion from the authors that each seasonal influenza vaccination recruits few new T cells.

The source of this sequence is a man aged 50-59 years who received an inactivated influenza vaccine. The V and J genes are TRBV29-1 and TRBJ1-1; D unresolved. The source was PBMCs from blood, collected around two weeks before vaccination. In nucleotides, the CDR3 is TGCAGCTCGAACTCCGCCGGAAACACTGAAGCTTTCTTT. The encoded protein is CSSNSAGNTEAFF.